A selection of T cell receptor beta chains follows, all from one sample in a study of T cell changes during pregnancy in multiple sclerosis. The table came from immunoSEQ multiplex PCR; TCRdb's copy has only in-frame clones and leaves some out. The sample has about 11,000 clones, more than 85% seen once. This specimen was CD8+ T cells from peripheral blood mononuclear cells, taken in the first trimester of pregnancy. All receptors derive from a female donor in good health, enrolled as a control in a pregnancy study. Both conserved end residues are part of each CDR3. A D gene is named only where the DNA matches it firmly. Rows may omit the clone size; those that give it use once, few, many or a size class.

D gene	J gene	V gene	clone size	CDR3 DNA	CDR3 protein
.	TRBJ2-5	TRBV11-2	.	TGTGCCAGCAGCTTTAGCTTAGGACAAGTAACCACCCAAGAGACCCAGTACTTC	CASSFSLGQVTTQETQYF
TRBD2	TRBJ2-7	TRBV9	.	TGTGCCAGCAGCGGGGGCGGGGGTTCCTACGAGCAGTACTTC	CASSGGGGSYEQYF
TRBD1	TRBJ1-2	TRBV30	.	TGTGCCTGGAGTGTTCCGGGACAGATGAACTATGGCTACACCTTC	CAWSVPGQMNYGYTF
TRBD1	TRBJ2-7	TRBV16	.	TGTGCCAGCAGCCAATCGCCGAGTGGACAGGGGGTATACGAGCAGTACTTC	CASSQSPSGQGVYEQYF
TRBD1	TRBJ1-2	TRBV7-9	.	TGTGCCAGCAGCTTCGGGACAGGGGGGTACTACACCTTC	CASSFGTGGYYTF
.	TRBJ1-1	TRBV5-1	.	TGCGCCAGCAGCTTGGCCAATTTTTCAGGGGTCGAAGCTTTCTTT	CASSLANFSGVEAFF
.	TRBJ2-7	TRBV5-6	.	TGTGCCAGCAGCTTGGTTGGCGCAGGGGTCTACGAGCAGTACTTC	CASSLVGAGVYEQYF
.	TRBJ1-4	TRBV5-1	once	TGCGCCAGCAGGCGGGCCAGGGGTGGTGAAAAACTGTTTTTT	CASRRARGGEKLFF
.	TRBJ1-1	TRBV19	.	TGTGCCAGTAGTATAGGGGTAGCAAAGGAAGCTTTCTTT	CASSIGVAKEAFF
.	TRBJ2-4	TRBV19	once	TGTGCCAGTAGTACCTTTAGGGCCCGGGAAGCCAAAAACATTCAGTACTTC	CASSTFRAREAKNIQYF
.	TRBJ1-2	TRBV30	.	TGTGCCTGGTGGGGGGGGAGGGATGGCTACACCTTC	CAWWGGRDGYTF
TRBD1	TRBJ2-7	TRBV19	.	TGTGCCAGTAGTGGGACAGGGTGGAACGAGCAGTACTTC	CASSGTGWNEQYF